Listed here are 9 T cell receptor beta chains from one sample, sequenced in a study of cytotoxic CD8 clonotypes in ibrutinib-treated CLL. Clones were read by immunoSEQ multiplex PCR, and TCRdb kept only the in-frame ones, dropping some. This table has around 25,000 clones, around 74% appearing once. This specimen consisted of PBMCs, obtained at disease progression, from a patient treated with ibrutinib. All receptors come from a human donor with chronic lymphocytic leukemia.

CDR3 residues: CASSHRLAGGKNEQFF. The CDR3 DNA reads TGTGCCAGCAGCCATCGACTAGCGGGGGGTAAGAATGAGCAGTTCTTC. The gene calls are TRBV7-6 and TRBJ2-1; 13 bases align to TRBD2. The CDR3 sequence is 16 residues long. In germline, CDR1 is SGHVS, CDR2 FNYEAQ. J lost 7 bases, V lost 5 bases, and 8 bases had no gene match.

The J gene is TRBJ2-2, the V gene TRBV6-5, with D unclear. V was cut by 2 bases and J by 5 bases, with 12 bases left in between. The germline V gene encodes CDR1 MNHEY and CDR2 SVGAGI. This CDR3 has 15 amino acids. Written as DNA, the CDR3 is TGTGCCAGCAGTTACACGGTGGGATGGACCGGGGAGCTGTTTTTT. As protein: CASSYTVGWTGELFF.

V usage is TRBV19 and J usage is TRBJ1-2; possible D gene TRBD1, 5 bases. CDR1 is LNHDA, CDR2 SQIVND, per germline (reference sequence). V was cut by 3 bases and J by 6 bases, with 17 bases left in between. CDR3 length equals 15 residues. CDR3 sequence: CASSIGAGREDGYTF. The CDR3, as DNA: TGTGCCAGTAGTATCGGCGCAGGGAGAGAGGATGGCTACACCTTC.

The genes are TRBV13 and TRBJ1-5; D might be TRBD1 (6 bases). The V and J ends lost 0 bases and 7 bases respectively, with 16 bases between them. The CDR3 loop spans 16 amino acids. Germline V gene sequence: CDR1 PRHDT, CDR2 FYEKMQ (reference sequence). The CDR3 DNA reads TGTGCCAGCAGCTTAGGGTACAGGGTTGCGGGGCAGCCCCAGCATTTT. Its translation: CASSLGYRVAGQPQHF.

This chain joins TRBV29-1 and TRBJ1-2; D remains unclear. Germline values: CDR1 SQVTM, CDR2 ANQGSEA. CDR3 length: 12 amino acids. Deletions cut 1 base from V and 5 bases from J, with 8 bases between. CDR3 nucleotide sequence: TGCAGCGTTGAAGCCCCCGGTTATGGCTACACCTTC. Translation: CSVEAPGYGYTF.

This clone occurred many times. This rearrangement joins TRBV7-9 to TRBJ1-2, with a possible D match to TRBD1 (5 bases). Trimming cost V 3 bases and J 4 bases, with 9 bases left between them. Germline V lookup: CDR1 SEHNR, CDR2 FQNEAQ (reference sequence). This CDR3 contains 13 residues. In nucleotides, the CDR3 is TGTGCCAGCAGCTTGACGGGGGGCTATGGCTACACCTTC. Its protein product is CASSLTGGYGYTF.

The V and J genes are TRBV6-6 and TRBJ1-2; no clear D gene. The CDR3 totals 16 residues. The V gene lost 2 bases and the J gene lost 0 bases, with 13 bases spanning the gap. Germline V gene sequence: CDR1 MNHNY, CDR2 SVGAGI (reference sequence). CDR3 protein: CASSYVQQRANYGYTF. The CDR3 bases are TGTGCCAGCAGTTACGTCCAGCAGAGAGCTAACTATGGCTACACCTTC.

The CDR3: CASSLNRGNEQFF. CDR3 DNA: TGTGCCAGCAGCTTAAATCGGGGCAATGAGCAGTTCTTC. The genes are TRBV7-9 and TRBJ2-1, with a tentative D call TRBD2 (5 bases). Germline V gene data show CDR1 as SEHNR and CDR2 as FQNEAQ (reference sequence). This CDR3 has 13 residues. V gave up 2 bases and J gave up 6 bases, with 8 bases separating them.

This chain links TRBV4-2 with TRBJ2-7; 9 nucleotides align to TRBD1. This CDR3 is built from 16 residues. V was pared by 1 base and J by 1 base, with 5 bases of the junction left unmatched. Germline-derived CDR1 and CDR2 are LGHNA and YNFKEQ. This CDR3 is CASSQVTGQGSYEQYF. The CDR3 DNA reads TGTGCCAGCAGCCAAGTAACGGGACAGGGTTCCTACGAGCAGTACTTC.